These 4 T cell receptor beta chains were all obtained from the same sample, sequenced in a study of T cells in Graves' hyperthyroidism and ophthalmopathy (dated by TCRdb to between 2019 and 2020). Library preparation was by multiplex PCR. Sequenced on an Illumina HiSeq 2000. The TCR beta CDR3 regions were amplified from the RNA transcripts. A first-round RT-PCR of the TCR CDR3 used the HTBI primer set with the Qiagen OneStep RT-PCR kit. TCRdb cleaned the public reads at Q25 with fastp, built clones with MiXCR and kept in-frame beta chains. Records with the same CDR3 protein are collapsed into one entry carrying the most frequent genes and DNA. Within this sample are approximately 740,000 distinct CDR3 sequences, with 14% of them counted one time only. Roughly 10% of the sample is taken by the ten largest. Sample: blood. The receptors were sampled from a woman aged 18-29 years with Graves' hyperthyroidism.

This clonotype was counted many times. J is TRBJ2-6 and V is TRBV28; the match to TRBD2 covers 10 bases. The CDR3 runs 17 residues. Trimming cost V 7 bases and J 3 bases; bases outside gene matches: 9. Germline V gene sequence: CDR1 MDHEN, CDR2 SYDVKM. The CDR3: CASKTPAGGVGANVLTF. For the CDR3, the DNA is TGTGCCAGCAAAACCCCAGCGGGAGGGGTTGGGGCCAACGTCCTGACTTTC. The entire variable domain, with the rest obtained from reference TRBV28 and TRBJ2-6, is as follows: DVKVTQSSRYLVKRTGEKVFLECVQDMDHENMFWYRQDPGLGLRLIYFSYDVKMKEKGDIPEGYSVSREKKERFSLILESASTNQTSMYLCASKTPAGGVGANVLTFGAGSRLTVL.

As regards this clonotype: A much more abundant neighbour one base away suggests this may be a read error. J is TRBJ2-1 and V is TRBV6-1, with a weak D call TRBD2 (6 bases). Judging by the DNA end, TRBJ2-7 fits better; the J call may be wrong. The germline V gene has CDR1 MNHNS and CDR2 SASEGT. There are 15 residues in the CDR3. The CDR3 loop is CASRTILANYNEQYF. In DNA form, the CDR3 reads TGTGCCAGCAGAACCATTCTAGCGAACTACAATGAGCAGTACTTC.

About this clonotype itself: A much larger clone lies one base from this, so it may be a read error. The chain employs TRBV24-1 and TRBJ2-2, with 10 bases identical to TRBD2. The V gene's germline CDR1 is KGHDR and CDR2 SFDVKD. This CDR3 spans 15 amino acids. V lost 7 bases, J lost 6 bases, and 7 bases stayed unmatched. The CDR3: CATSGTSDRAGELFF. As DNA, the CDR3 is TGTGCCACCAGCGGGACTAGCGATAGGGCCGGGGAGCTGTTTTTT.

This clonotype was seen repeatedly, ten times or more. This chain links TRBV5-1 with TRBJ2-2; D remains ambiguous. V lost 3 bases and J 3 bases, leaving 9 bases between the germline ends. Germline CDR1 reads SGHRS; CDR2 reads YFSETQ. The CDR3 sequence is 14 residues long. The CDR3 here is CASSWAADTGELFF. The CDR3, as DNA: TGCGCCAGCAGCTGGGCCGCTGACACCGGGGAGCTGTTTTTT.